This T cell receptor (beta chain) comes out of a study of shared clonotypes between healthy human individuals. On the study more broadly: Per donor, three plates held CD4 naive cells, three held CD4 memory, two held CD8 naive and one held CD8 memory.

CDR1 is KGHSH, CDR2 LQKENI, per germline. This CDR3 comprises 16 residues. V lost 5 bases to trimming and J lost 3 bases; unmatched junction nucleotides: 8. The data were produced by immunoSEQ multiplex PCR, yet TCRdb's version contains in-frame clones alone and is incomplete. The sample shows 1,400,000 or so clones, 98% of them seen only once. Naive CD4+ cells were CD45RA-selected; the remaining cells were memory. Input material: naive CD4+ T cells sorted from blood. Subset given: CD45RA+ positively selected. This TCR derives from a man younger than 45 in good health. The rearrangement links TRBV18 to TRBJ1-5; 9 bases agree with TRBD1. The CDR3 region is CASSSGQGSVNQPQHF. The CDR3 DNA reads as TGTGCCAGCTCATCGGGACAGGGATCGGTCAATCAGCCCCAGCATTTT.